This entry lists 8 T cell receptor beta chains sequenced from one sample in a study of preoperative IRX-2 immunotherapy in early breast cancer. Sequencing used immunoSEQ multiplex PCR; TCRdb keeps in-frame clones, though not all of them. The sample includes tens of thousands of clones, about 95% of them seen just once. Treatment described: preoperative locoregional IRX-2 cytokine immunotherapy. This material consisted of tumor tissue, taken after IRX-2 immunotherapy. These receptors were taken from a human donor with breast cancer.

The rearrangement links TRBV5-5 to TRBJ2-7; 7 bases map to TRBD2. The germline gives CDR1 SGHKS, CDR2 YYEKEE (reference sequence). This CDR3 is 13 amino acids long. V shed 3 bases, J shed 2 bases, and the junction held 2 bases outside the gene matches. The CDR3 loop is CASSWEGTYEQYF. DNA for the CDR3: TGTGCCAGCAGCTGGGAGGGGACCTACGAGCAGTACTTC. The full variable domain, rest sourced from reference TRBV5-5 and TRBJ2-7, is DAGVTQSPTHLIKTRGQQVTLRCSPISGHKSVSWYQQVLGQGPQFIFQYYEKEERGRGNFPDRFSARQFPNYSSELNVNALLLGDSALYLCASSWEGTYEQYFGPGTRLTVT.

CDR3 in amino acids: CASSPRATTSSGANVLTF. The CDR3, as DNA: TGTGCCAGCTCACCACGGGCCACTACAAGCTCTGGGGCCAACGTCCTGACTTTC. The chain recombines TRBV18 with TRBJ2-6; D uncertain. The CDR3 is 18 amino acids. Trimming took 1 base from V and 0 from J, leaving 13 bases between them. Germline CDR1 reads KGHSH; CDR2 reads LQKENI. Complete variable domain (other parts from reference TRBV18 and TRBJ2-6): NAGVMQNPRHLVRRRGQEARLRCSPMKGHSHVYWYRQLPEEGLKFMVYLQKENIIDESGMPKERFSAEFPKEGPSILRIQQVVRGDSAAYFCASSPRATTSSGANVLTFGAGSRLTVL.

The rearrangement joins TRBV9 to TRBJ2-3; D remains ambiguous. The V gene lost 0 bases and the J gene lost 5 bases, with 7 bases spanning the gap. This CDR3 region has 13 residues. In germline, CDR1 is SGDLS, CDR2 YYNGEE. CDR3 sequence reads: CASSVALGDTQYF. Written as DNA, the CDR3 is TGTGCCAGCAGCGTAGCCCTTGGAGATACGCAGTATTTT.

V and J are TRBV13 and TRBJ2-6; D perhaps matches TRBD2 (6 bases). The CDR3 loop spans 17 amino acids. The V gene's germline CDR1 is PRHDT and CDR2 FYEKMQ (reference sequence). V shed 0 bases and J shed 1 base, with 10 bases lying between them. The CDR3 DNA reads TGTGCCAGCAGCTTAGGGTTACGGGGGTCTGGGGCCAACGTCCTGACTTTC. This translates into CASSLGLRGSGANVLTF.

The chain recombines TRBV7-3 with TRBJ2-6, with D possibly being TRBD1 or TRBD2 (5 bases each). Per germline, CDR1 SGHTA and CDR2 FQGTGA. Trimming pared 1 base from V and 4 bases from J, leaving 17 bases between. The CDR3 runs to 18 residues. CDR3 region: CASSLNIWDRRGANVLTF. The CDR3 nucleotides are TGTGCCAGCAGCTTAAACATTTGGGACCGGAGGGGGGCCAACGTCCTGACTTTC.

The chain has TRBV25-1 and TRBJ2-3, with 8 nucleotides matching TRBD2. The CDR3 consists of 18 residues. Germline CDR1 is MGHDK and CDR2 is SYGVNS. V shed 3 bases and J 3 bases; nucleotides not matched to a gene: 14. The CDR3 DNA reads TGTGCCAGCAGTGAGGACCGACCCTTAGCGGGGACAACAGATACGCAGTATTTT. It yields the protein CASSEDRPLAGTTDTQYF.

This rearrangement joins TRBV6-6 to TRBJ1-4; possibly TRBD1 for D (6 bases). V was clipped by 7 bases and J by 10 bases, with 19 bases between them. The CDR3 covers 14 residues. Germline CDR1 is MNHNY and CDR2 is SVGAGI (reference sequence). The CDR3 sequence is CASTKGEGAGKLFF. The CDR3 DNA follows: TGTGCCAGCACTAAGGGGGAAGGGGCTGGAAAACTGTTTTTT.

The chain combines TRBV15 with TRBJ2-2; perhaps TRBD2 as D (6 bases). The germline V and J ends were trimmed by 0 bases and 7 bases, with 12 bases remaining between them. Per the germline V gene, CDR1 is LNHNV and CDR2 is YYDKDF (reference sequence). This CDR3 is built from 15 residues. DNA of the CDR3: TGTGCCACCAGCAGAGAGGGGACTCTCGTCGGGGAGCTGTTTTTT. It translates to CATSREGTLVGELFF.